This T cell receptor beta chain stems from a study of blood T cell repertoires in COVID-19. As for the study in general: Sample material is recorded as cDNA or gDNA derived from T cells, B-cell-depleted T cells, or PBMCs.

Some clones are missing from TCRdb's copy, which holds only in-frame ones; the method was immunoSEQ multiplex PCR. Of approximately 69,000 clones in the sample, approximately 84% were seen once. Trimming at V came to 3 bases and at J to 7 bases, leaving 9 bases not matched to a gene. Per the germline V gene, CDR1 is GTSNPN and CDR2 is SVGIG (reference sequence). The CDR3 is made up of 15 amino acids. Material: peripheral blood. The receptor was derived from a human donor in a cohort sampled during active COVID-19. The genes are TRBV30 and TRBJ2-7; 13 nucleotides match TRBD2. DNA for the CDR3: TGTGCCTGGAGCGCTGGGACTAGCGGGGTCTCAGAGCAGTACTTC. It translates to CAWSAGTSGVSEQYF.